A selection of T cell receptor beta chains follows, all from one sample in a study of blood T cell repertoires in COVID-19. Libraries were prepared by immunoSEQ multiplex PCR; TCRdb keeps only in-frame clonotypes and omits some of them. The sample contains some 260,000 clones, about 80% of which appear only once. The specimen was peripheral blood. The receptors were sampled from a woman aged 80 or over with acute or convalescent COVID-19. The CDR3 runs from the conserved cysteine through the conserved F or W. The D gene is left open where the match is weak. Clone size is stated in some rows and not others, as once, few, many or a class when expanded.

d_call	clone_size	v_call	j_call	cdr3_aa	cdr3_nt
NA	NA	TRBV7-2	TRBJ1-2	CASSLYGGYGYGYTF	TGTGCCAGCAGCTTATACGGGGGATACGGCTATGGCTACACCTTC
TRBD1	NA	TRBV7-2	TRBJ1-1	CASSDGTGNTEAFF	TGTGCCAGCAGCGACGGGACAGGGAACACTGAAGCTTTCTTT
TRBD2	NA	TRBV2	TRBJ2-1	CAGLAGAEQFF	TGTGCCGGACTAGCGGGAGCTGAGCAGTTCTTC
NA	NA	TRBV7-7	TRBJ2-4	CASSNLSKNIQYF	TGTGCCAGCAGCAACCTATCCAAAAACATTCAGTACTTC
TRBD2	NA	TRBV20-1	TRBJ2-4	CSARAGDIQYF	TGCAGTGCCAGGGCGGGGGACATTCAGTACTTC
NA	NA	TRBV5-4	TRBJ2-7	CASSLDTGTGRQYF	TGTGCCAGCAGCTTAGACACAGGGACGGGGAGGCAGTACTTC
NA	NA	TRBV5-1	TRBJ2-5	CASSLQGKRETQYF	TGCGCCAGCAGCTTGCAGGGGAAGAGGGAGACCCAGTACTTC
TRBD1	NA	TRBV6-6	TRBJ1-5	CASSYSTGVNQPQHF	TGTGCCAGCAGTTACTCCACAGGGGTAAATCAGCCCCAGCATTTT
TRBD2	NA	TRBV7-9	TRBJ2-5	CASSRGTSLETQYF	TGTGCCAGCAGCCGAGGGACTAGCTTAGAGACCCAGTACTTC
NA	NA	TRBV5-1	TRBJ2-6	CASSLAFGTPSGANVLTF	TGCGCCAGCAGCTTGGCCTTTGGGACACCCTCTGGGGCCAACGTCCTGACTTTC
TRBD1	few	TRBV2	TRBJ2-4	CASTSLGQAKNIQYF	TGTGCCAGCACATCGTTGGGACAGGCCAAAAACATTCAGTACTTC
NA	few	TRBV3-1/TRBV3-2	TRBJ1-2	CASSQGPGGTWGYGYTF	TGTGCCAGCAGCCAAGGGCCGGGAGGGACTTGGGGCTATGGCTACACCTTC
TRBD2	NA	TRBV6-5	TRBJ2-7	CASSYSSSGGGEQYF	TGTGCCAGCAGTTACTCGTCTAGCGGGGGAGGGGAGCAGTACTTC
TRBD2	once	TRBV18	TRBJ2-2	CASSPMGLTNTGELFF	TGTGCCAGCTCACCTATGGGACTAACGAACACCGGGGAGCTGTTTTTT
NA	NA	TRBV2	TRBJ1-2	CASSRTVSNYGYTF	TGTGCCAGCAGTCGGACAGTCAGTAACTATGGCTACACCTTC
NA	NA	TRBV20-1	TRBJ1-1	CSASPTLNTEAFF	TGCAGTGCTAGTCCGACACTGAACACTGAAGCTTTCTTT
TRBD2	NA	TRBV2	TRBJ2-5	CASRPNPGGETQYF	TGTGCCAGCAGACCTAACCCGGGAGGAGAGACCCAGTACTTC
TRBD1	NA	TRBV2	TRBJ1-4	CASRGGQGVANEKLFF	TGTGCCAGCAGGGGAGGACAGGGGGTGGCTAATGAAAAACTGTTTTTT
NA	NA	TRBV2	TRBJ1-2	CATSANYGYTF	TGTGCCACAAGCGCTAACTATGGCTACACCTTC
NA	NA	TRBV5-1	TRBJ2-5	CASSFSPTGSGETQYF	TGCGCCAGCAGCTTTTCCCCAACAGGGTCGGGGGAGACCCAGTACTTC
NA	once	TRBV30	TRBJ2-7	CAWSVIGGAYEQYF	TGTGCCTGGAGTGTCATTGGCGGGGCCTACGAGCAGTACTTC
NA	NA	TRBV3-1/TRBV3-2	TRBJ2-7	CASSQRAAAYEQYF	TGTGCCAGCAGCCAGAGAGCGGCCGCCTACGAGCAGTACTTC
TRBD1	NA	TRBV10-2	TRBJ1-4	CASSRGDGGTGEKLFF	TGCGCCAGCAGTCGCGGGGATGGAGGGACAGGCGAAAAACTGTTTTTT
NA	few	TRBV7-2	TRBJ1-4	CASSPHRTNEKLFF	TGTGCCAGCAGCCCCCACAGAACAAATGAAAAACTGTTTTTT
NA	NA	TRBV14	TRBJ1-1	CASSQVRANTEAFF	TGTGCCAGCAGCCAAGTCCGAGCGAACACTGAAGCTTTCTTT
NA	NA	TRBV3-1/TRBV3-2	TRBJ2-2	CASSQFGGRNTGELFF	TGTGCCAGCAGCCAGTTTGGCGGGCGCAACACCGGGGAGCTGTTTTTT
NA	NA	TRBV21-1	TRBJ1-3	CASSHFLQAYSGNTIYF	TGTGCCAGCAGCCATTTTCTACAGGCATACTCTGGAAACACCATATATTTT
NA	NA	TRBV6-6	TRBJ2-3	CASSYSGGDDTQYF	TGTGCCAGCAGTTACTCAGGAGGAGACGATACGCAGTATTTT
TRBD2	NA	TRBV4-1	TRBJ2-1	CASSLNPSSGSYDEQFF	TGCGCCAGCAGCCTGAATCCCTCTAGCGGGAGCTACGATGAGCAGTTCTTC
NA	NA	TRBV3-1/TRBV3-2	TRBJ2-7	CASSWGAANEQYF	TGTGCCAGCAGTTGGGGAGCCGCTAACGAGCAGTACTTC
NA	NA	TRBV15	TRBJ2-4	CATSRERLAKNIQYF	TGTGCCACCAGCAGAGAGCGATTAGCCAAAAACATTCAGTACTTC
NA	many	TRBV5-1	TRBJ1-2	CASRTQPTETNYGYTF	TGCGCCAGCAGGACACAACCGACAGAGACTAACTATGGCTACACCTTC
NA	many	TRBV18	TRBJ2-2	CASSPGERIYTGELFF	TGTGCCAGCTCACCCGGCGAGCGGATTTACACCGGGGAGCTGTTTTTT
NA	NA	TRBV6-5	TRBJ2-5	CASSHSGGQYF	TGTGCCAGCAGTCATAGCGGCGGCCAGTACTTC
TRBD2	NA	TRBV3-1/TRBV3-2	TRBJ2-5	CASSLLMTSGGETQYF	TGTGCCAGCAGCCTTCTAATGACTAGCGGGGGTGAGACCCAGTACTTC
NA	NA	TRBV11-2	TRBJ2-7	CASSLEPLDNYEQYF	TGTGCCAGCAGCTTAGAGCCTCTGGACAACTACGAGCAGTACTTC
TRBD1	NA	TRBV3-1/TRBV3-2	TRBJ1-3	CASQDRGLLNTIYF	TGTGCCAGCCAGGACAGGGGGCTCTTGAACACCATATATTTT
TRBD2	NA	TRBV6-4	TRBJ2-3	CASSVGGRTDTQYF	TGTGCCAGCAGTGTGGGGGGGAGAACAGATACGCAGTATTTT
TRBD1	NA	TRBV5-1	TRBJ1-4	CASSPTGGAGEKLFF	TGCGCCAGCAGCCCGACAGGGGGCGCGGGTGAAAAACTGTTTTTT
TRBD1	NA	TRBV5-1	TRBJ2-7	CASSATGFQVYEQYF	TGCGCCAGCAGCGCGACAGGGTTCCAAGTCTACGAGCAGTACTTC
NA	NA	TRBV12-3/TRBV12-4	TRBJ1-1	CASSSDRSSEAFF	TGTGCCAGCAGTAGCGACAGGTCGTCTGAAGCTTTCTTT
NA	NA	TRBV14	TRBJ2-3	CASRMSGEDTQYF	TGTGCCTCGCGCATGTCGGGTGAGGATACGCAGTATTTT
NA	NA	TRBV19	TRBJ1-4	CASSTRASTNEKLFF	TGTGCCAGTAGTACCAGGGCTTCAACTAATGAAAAACTGTTTTTT
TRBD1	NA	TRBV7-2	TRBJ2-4	CASSWQGENIQYF	TGTGCCAGCAGCTGGCAGGGGGAAAACATTCAGTACTTC
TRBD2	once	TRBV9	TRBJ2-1	CASSVSTSAEQFF	TGTGCCAGCAGCGTAAGTACTAGCGCTGAGCAGTTCTTC
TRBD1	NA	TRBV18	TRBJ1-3	CASSRGTGTGNTIYF	TGTGCCAGCTCACGAGGGACAGGGACTGGAAACACCATATATTTT
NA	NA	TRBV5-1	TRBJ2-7	CASSLVPGEYEQYF	TGCGCCAGCAGCTTGGTTCCAGGGGAGTACGAGCAGTACTTC
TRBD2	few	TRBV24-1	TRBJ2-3	CATSDPPGARASGASDTQYF	TGTGCCACCAGTGACCCCCCCGGGGCCCGGGCTAGCGGGGCGTCTGATACGCAGTATTTT
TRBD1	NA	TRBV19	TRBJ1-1	CASSTNRGPTQMNTEAFF	TGTGCCAGTAGTACAAACAGGGGCCCAACCCAGATGAACACTGAAGCTTTCTTT
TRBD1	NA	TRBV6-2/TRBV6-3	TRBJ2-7	CASSLTRPGQGVYEQYF	TGTGCCAGCAGTTTAACGCGGCCGGGACAGGGGGTCTACGAGCAGTACTTC
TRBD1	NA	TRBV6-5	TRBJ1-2	CASSRTGGGYTF	TGTGCCAGCAGTCGGACAGGGGGTGGCTACACCTTC
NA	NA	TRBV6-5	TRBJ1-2	CASSYSSRGYGYTF	TGTGCCAGCAGTTACTCGAGTAGGGGGTATGGCTACACCTTC
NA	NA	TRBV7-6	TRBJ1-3	CASSLEVPGRGNTIYF	TGTGCCAGCAGCTTAGAAGTACCAGGGAGGGGTAACACCATATATTTT
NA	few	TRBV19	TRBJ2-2	CASAIQGIDGELFF	TGTGCCAGTGCTATACAGGGTATCGACGGGGAGCTGTTTTTT
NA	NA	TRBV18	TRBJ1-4	CASGHPTNEKLFF	TGTGCCAGCGGACATCCAACTAATGAAAAACTGTTTTTT
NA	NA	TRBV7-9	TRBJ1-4	CASSAPPGKLFF	TGTGCCAGCAGCGCTCCTCCAGGAAAACTGTTTTTT
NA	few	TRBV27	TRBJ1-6	CASGPTTYNSPLHF	TGTGCCAGCGGCCCCACTACCTATAATTCACCCCTCCACTTT
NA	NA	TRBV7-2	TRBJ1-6	CASSLETGANSPLHF	TGTGCCAGCAGCTTAGAGACAGGAGCGAATTCACCCCTCCACTTT